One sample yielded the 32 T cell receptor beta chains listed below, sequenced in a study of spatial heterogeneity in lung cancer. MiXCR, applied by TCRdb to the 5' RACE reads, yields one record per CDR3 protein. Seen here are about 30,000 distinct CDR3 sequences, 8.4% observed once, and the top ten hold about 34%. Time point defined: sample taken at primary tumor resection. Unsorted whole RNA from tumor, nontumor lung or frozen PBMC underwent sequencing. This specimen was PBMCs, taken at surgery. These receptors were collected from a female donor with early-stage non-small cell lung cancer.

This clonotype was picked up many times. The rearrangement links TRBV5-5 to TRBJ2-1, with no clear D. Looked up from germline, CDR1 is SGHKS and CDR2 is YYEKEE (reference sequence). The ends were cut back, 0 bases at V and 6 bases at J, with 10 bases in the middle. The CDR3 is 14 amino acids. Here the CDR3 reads CASSLERPGNEQFF. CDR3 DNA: TGTGCCAGCAGCTTGGAACGACCTGGCAATGAGCAGTTCTTC.

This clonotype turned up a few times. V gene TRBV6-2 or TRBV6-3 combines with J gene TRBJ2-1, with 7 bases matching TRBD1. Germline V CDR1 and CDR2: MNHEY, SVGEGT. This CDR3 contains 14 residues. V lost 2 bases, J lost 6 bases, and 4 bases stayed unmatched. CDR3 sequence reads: CASSYNRGSNEQFF. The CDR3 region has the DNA TGTGCCAGCAGTTACAACAGGGGCTCCAATGAGCAGTTCTTC.

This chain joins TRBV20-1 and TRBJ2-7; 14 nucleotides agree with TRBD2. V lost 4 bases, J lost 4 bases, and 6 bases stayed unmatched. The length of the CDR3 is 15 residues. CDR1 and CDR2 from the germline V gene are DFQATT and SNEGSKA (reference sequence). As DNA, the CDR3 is TGCAGTGCTAAATCGACTAGCGGGAGGGCTTACGAGCAGTACTTC. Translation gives CSAKSTSGRAYEQYF.

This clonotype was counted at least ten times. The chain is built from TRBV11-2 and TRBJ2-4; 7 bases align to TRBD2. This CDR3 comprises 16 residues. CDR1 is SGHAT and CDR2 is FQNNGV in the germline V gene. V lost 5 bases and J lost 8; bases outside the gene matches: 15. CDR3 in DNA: TGTGCCAGCAGCCCTTGGCGGGAGCGGAGTTTGTACATTCAGTACTTC. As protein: CASSPWRERSLYIQYF.

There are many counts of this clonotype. CDR3 in DNA: TGTGCCAGCAGCCGAACGACTAGCGGAGTTTGGGAGACCCAGTACTTC. It encodes CASSRTTSGVWETQYF. This chain connects TRBV9 to TRBJ2-5; 9 bases agree with TRBD2. Unmatched junction bases numbered 12, after V lost 4 bases and J lost 5 bases. CDR3 size: 16 residues. Germline V gives CDR1 SGDLS, CDR2 YYNGEE.

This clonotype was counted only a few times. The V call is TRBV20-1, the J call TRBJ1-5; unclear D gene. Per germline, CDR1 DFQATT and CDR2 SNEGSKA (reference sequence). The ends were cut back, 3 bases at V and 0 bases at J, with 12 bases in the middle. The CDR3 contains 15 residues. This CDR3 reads CSAREQRNSNQPQHF. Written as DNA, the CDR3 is TGCAGTGCTAGGGAACAGAGAAATAGCAATCAGCCCCAGCATTTT.

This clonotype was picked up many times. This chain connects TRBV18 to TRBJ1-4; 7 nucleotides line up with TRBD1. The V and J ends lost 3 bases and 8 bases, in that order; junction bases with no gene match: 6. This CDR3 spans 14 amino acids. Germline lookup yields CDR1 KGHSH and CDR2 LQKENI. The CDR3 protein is CASSPMTGTEKLFF. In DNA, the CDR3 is TGTGCCAGCTCACCGATGACAGGGACCGAAAAACTGTTTTTT.

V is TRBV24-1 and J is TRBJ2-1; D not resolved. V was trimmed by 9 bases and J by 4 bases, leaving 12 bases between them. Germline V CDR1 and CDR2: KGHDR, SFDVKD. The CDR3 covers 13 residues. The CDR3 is CATCQQRYNEQFF. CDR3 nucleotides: TGTGCCACCTGCCAACAGAGATACAATGAGCAGTTCTTC.

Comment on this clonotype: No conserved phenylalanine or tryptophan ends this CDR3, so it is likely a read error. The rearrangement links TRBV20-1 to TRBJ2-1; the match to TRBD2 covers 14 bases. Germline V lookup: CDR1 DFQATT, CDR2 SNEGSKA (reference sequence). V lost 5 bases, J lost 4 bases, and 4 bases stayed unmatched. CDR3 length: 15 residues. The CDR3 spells CSARLAGGKYNEQFS. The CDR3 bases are TGCAGTGCTCGACTAGCGGGAGGGAAGTACAATGAGCAGTTCTCC.

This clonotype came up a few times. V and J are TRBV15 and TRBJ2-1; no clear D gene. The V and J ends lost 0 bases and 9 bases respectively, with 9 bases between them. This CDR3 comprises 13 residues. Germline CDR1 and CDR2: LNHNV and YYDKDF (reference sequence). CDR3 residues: CATSRERWLEQFF. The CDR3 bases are TGTGCCACCAGCAGAGAACGGTGGCTTGAGCAGTTCTTC.

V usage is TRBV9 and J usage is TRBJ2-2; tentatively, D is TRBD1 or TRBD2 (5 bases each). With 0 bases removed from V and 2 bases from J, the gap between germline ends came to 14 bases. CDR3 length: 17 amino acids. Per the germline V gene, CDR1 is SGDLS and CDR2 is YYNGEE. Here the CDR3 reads CASSVAGPGTNTGELFF. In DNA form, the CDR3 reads TGTGCCAGCAGCGTAGCCGGACCCGGGACCAACACCGGGGAGCTGTTTTTT.

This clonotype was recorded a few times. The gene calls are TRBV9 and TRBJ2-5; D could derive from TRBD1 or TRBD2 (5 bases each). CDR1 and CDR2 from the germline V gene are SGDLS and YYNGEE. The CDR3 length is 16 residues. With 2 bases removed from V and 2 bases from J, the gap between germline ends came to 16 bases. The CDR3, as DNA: TGTGCCAGCAGCGTGAGACCCCAGGGCGGGCAAGAGACCCAGTACTTC. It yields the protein CASSVRPQGGQETQYF.

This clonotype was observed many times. CDR3 in amino acids: CSARDQEDSPLHF. In DNA form, the CDR3 reads TGCAGTGCTAGAGATCAGGAGGATTCACCCCTCCACTTT. V and J are TRBV20-1 and TRBJ1-6; D remains ambiguous. This CDR3 region has 13 residues. V dropped 0 bases and J dropped 8 bases, with 8 bases sitting between them. From germline, CDR1 is DFQATT and CDR2 SNEGSKA (reference sequence).

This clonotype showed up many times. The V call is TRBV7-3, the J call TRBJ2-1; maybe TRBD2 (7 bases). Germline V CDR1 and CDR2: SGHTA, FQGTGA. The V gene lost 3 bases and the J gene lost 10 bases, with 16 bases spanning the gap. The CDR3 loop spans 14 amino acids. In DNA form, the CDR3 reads TGTGCCAGCAGCTTCCTCCCCACGGGGGGCGAGCAGTTCTTC. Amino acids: CASSFLPTGGEQFF.

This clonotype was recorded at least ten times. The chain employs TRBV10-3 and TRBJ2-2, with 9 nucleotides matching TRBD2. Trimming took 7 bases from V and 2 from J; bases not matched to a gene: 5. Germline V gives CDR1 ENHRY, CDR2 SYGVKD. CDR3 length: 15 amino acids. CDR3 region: CAIKNLAGNTGELFF. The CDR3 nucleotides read TGTGCCATCAAGAATCTAGCGGGAAACACCGGGGAGCTGTTTTTT.

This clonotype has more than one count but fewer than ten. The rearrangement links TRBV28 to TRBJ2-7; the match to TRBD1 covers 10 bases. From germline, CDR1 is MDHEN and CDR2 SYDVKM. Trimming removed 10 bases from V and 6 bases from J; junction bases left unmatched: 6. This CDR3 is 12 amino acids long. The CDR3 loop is CATGTGVGEQYF. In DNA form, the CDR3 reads TGTGCCACAGGGACAGGGGTAGGCGAGCAGTACTTC.

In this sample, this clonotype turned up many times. The CDR3 loop reads CASSRDSFSNQPQHF. The CDR3 DNA sequence: TGTGCCAGCTCCCGGGACAGCTTTAGCAATCAGCCCCAGCATTTT. The chain is built from TRBV18 and TRBJ1-5; 7 nucleotides match TRBD1. Germline V lookup: CDR1 KGHSH, CDR2 LQKENI. This CDR3 has 15 residues. Losses at the gene ends were 6 bases for V and 0 bases for J; bases not matched to a gene: 5.

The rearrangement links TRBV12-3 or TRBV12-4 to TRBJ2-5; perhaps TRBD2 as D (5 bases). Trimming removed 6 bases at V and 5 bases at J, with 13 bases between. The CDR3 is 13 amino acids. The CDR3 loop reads CASSPLARETQYF. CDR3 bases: TGTGCCAGCAGCCCTCTAGCTCGGGAGACCCAGTACTTC.

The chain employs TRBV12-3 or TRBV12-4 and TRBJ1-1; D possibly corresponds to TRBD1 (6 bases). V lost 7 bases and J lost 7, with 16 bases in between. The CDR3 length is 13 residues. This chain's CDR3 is CASIPQGIGEAFF. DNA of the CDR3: TGTGCCAGCATTCCCCAGGGGATCGGTGAAGCTTTCTTT.

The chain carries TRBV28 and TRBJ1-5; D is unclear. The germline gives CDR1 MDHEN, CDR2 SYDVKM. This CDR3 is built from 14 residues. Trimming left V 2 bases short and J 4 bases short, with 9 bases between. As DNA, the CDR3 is TGTGCCAGCAGTTTAAGTCCAAAAAATCAGCCCCAGCATTTT. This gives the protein CASSLSPKNQPQHF.

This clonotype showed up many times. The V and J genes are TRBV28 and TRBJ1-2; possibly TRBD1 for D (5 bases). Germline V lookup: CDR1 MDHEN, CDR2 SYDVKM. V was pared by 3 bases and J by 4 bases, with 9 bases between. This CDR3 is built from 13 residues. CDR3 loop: CASSFGTVYGYTF. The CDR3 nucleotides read TGTGCCAGCAGTTTTGGGACGGTCTATGGCTACACCTTC.

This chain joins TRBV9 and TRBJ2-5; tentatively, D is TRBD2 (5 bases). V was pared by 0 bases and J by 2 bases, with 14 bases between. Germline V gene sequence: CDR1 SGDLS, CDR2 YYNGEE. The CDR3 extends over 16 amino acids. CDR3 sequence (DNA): TGTGCCAGCAGCGTAGGAGGAGGCGGATTACAAGAGACCCAGTACTTC. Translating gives CASSVGGGGLQETQYF. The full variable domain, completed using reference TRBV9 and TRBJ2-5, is DSGVTQTPKHLITATGQRVTLRCSPRSGDLSVYWYQQSLDQGLQFLIQYYNGEERAKGNILERFSAQQFPDLHSELNLSSLELGDSALYFCASSVGGGGLQETQYFGPGTRLLVL.

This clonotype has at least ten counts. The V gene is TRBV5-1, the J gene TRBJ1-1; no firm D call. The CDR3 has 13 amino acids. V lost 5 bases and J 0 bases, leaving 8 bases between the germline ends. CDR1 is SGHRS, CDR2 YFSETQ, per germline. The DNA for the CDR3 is TGCGCCAGCAGTCCCGGGGTGAACACTGAAGCTTTCTTT. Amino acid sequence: CASSPGVNTEAFF.

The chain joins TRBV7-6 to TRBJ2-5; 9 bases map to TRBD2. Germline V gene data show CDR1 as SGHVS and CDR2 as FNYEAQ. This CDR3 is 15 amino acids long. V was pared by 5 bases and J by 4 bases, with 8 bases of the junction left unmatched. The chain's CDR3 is CASSPVRAGGETQYF. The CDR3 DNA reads TGTGCCAGCAGCCCCGTGAGAGCGGGAGGAGAGACCCAGTACTTC.

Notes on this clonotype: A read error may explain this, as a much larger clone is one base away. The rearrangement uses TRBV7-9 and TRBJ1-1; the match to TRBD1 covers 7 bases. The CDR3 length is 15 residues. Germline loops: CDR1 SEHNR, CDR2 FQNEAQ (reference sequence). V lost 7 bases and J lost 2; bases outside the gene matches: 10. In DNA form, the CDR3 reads TGTGCCAGCAAGTTGACAGGGCGCTCCAACACTGAAGCTTTCTTT. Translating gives CASKLTGRSNTEAFF. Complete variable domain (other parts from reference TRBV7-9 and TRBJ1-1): DTGVSQNPRHKITKRGQNVTFRCDPISEHNRLYWYRQTLGQGPEFLTYFQNEAQLEKSRLLSDRFSAERPKGSFSTLEIQRTEQGDSAMYLCASKLTGRSNTEAFFGQGTRLTVV.

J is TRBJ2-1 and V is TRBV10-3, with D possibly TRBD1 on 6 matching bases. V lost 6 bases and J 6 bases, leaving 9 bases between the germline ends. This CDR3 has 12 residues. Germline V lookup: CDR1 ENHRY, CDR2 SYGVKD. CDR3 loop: CAISSDSNEQFF. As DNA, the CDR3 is TGTGCCATCAGCTCGGACAGCAATGAGCAGTTCTTC.

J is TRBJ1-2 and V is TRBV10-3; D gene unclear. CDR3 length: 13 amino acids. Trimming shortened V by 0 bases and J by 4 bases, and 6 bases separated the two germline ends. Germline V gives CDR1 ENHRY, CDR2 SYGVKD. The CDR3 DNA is TGTGCCATCAGTGAGTCGCATGGCTATGGCTACACCTTC. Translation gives CAISESHGYGYTF.

The CDR3 is CASSLGGENSPLHF. The CDR3 DNA reads TGTGCCAGCAGTTTGGGGGGCGAAAATTCACCCCTCCACTTT. V gene TRBV12-3 or TRBV12-4 combines with J gene TRBJ1-6; D might be TRBD1 (6 bases). V gave up 3 bases and J gave up 7 bases, with 10 bases separating them. The length of the CDR3 is 14 residues.

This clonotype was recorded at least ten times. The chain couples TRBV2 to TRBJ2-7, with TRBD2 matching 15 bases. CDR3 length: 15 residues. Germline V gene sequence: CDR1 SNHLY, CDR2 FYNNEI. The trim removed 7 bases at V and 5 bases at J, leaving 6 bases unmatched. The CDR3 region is CASMGLAGGRNEQYF. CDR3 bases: TGTGCCAGCATGGGACTAGCGGGAGGCAGAAACGAGCAGTACTTC.

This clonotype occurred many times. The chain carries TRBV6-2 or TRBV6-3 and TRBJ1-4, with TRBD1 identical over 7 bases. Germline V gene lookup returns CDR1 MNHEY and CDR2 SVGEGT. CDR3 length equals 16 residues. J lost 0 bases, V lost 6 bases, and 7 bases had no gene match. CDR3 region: CASSSGGTATNEKLFF. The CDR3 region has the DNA TGTGCCAGCAGCTCCGGGGGGACAGCAACTAATGAAAAACTGTTTTTT.

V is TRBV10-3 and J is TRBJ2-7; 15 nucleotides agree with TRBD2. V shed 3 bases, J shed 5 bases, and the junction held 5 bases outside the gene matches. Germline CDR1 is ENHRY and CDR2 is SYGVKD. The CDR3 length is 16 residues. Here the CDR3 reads CAISDWTSGRANEQYF. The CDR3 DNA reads TGTGCCATCAGTGATTGGACTAGCGGGAGGGCAAACGAGCAGTACTTC.

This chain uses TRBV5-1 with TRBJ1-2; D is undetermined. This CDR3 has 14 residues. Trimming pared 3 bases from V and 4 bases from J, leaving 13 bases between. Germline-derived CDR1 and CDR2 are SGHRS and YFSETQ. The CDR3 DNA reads TGCGCCAGCAGCTGGGAAAGCGGGAGCTATGGCTACACCTTC. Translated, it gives CASSWESGSYGYTF.